The source of this TCR beta chain is a study of Graves' ophthalmopathy and Graves' hyperthyroidism. Study-wide background: Peripheral blood was gathered at the point of initial diagnosis, before any treatment started.

Fresh peripheral blood (10 ml) yielded the PBMCs. Findings of the study overall: Sensitivity of 87.88% and specificity of about 84% were achieved when a 13-signature model separated ophthalmopathy from stable hyperthyroidism. Ophthalmopathy progression predictions by the model showed 72.22% specificity and approximately 70% sensitivity.

Germline V CDR1 and CDR2: MNHEY, SVGEGT. The length of the CDR3 is 14 residues. The ends lost 5 bases at V and 7 bases at J; junction bases unmatched: 7. On this clonotype itself: Its target is not known.

RNA served as the template for amplifying TCR beta CDR3 regions. RT-PCR with HTBI primers came first, then second-round multiplex PCR. One entry per CDR3 protein results from TCRdb running MiXCR on the multiplex PCR reads. The data hold over 500,000 distinct CDR3 sequences, with around a fifth observed a single time. The sequence derives from a woman aged 18-35 years with stable Graves' hyperthyroidism. Some clones in this sample may be carry-over from other donors' samples. The rearrangement uses TRBV6-2 or TRBV6-3 and TRBJ1-5; TRBD1 agrees at 8 bases. The sample taken for sequencing was peripheral blood. The CDR3 DNA reads TGTGCCAGCAGTCACGACAGGGGTTGGCAGCCCCAGCATTTT. Translation: CASSHDRGWQPQHF.